This T cell receptor beta chain was identified in a study of circulating and synovial CD4+ cells in juvenile arthritis. Profiling relied on immunoSEQ multiplex PCR, and the TCRdb table lists in-frame clones only, not all of them. The sample has about 33,000 clones, 90% to 95% seen once. General study points: CPL and bulk CD4 samples differed at least tenfold in T cell genomes.

As to this clone: The antigen is not known.

The origin of this receptor is a human donor with juvenile idiopathic arthritis. Source material: CD4+ T cells from blood.

The CDR3 sequence: CASSPGQGNEKLFF. CDR3 in DNA: TGTGCCAGCTCACCGGGACAGGGTAATGAAAAACTGTTTTTT. V gene TRBV18 combines with J gene TRBJ1-4; 9 nucleotides match TRBD1. After removal of 3 bases from V and 4 bases from J, the junction contained 0 bases not matched to a gene. CDR3 length: 14 amino acids. CDR1 and CDR2 (germline): KGHSH, LQKENI.